The 20 T cell receptor beta chains below were found in one sample sequenced in a study of beta chain features in type 1 diabetes. Of the isolated RNA, all was reverse transcribed, and so the sequenced material was expressed TCRB transcripts. Clones were read by immunoSEQ multiplex PCR, and TCRdb kept only the in-frame ones, dropping some. This sample has roughly 300,000 clones, with around 15% found just once. Sequenced material: central memory CD4+ T cells from blood. The receptors stem from a man younger than 40 in good health.

CDR3 nucleotides: TGTGCCAGCAGCTTAGGAGTTAGCGGGGGGAGCACAGATACGCAGTATTTT. Translating it yields CASSLGVSGGSTDTQYF. The chain uses TRBV7-2 and TRBJ2-3; 10 nucleotides line up with TRBD2. There are 17 residues in the CDR3. Trimming removed 1 base from V and 0 bases from J; junction bases left unmatched: 4. The germline CDR1 and CDR2 sequences are SGHTA and FQGNSA.

The gene calls are TRBV7-9 and TRBJ1-1; a possible D gene is TRBD1 (5 bases). CDR3 size: 16 residues. Germline CDR1 and CDR2: SEHNR and FQNEAQ (reference sequence). V lost 3 bases to trimming and J lost 7 bases, with 21 bases between them. In DNA, the CDR3 is TGTGCCAGCAGCTTCGGGGCCATGGGGGAGGGCAGTGAAGCTTTCTTT. Amino acids: CASSFGAMGEGSEAFF.

The rearrangement uses TRBV6-1 and TRBJ1-4; the match to TRBD1 covers 7 bases. After removal of 4 bases from V and 0 bases from J, the junction contained 5 bases not matched to a gene. This CDR3 has 16 amino acids. The germline CDR1 and CDR2 sequences are MNHNS and SASEGT. CDR3 in DNA: TGTGCCAGCAGTGGTACAGGGGCTGCAACTAATGAAAAACTGTTTTTT. It codes for CASSGTGAATNEKLFF.

This clone was seen a few times. This CDR3 is CASSPYRQASGANVLTF. The CDR3 DNA follows: TGTGCCAGCTCACCTTACAGACAGGCATCTGGGGCCAACGTCCTGACTTTC. This chain links TRBV18 with TRBJ2-6, with a tentative D call TRBD1 (6 bases). Per germline, CDR1 KGHSH and CDR2 LQKENI. V lost 3 bases and J 1 base, leaving 13 bases between the germline ends. CDR3 length: 17 residues.

This sequence joins TRBV4-3 and TRBJ1-2; 7 bases map to TRBD1. CDR1 and CDR2 (germline): LGHNA, YSLEER. The CDR3 length is 15 residues. The V and J ends lost 0 bases and 8 bases, in that order; junction bases with no gene match: 9. CDR3 loop: CASSQDLQGLGGYTF. CDR3 nucleotides: TGCGCCAGCAGCCAAGATCTACAGGGGCTTGGGGGCTACACCTTC.

The CDR3 region has the DNA TGTGCCAGCAGCCTTCGGGGAGGGGCACAGCTCAACTCTGGGGCCAACGTCCTGACTTTC. This sequence encodes CASSLRGGAQLNSGANVLTF. The V and J genes are TRBV7-3 and TRBJ2-6; 7 nucleotides match TRBD2. V dropped 5 bases and J dropped 0; count of bases not matched to a gene: 16. The CDR3 loop spans 20 amino acids. CDR1 and CDR2 from the germline V gene are SGHTA and FQGTGA.

V is TRBV5-4 and J is TRBJ1-3; D might be TRBD1 (6 bases). CDR1 SGHNT and CDR2 YYREEE come from the germline V gene (reference sequence). The germline V and J ends were trimmed by 1 base and 0 bases, with 14 bases remaining between them. CDR3 length equals 17 residues. CDR3 nucleotide sequence: TGTGCCAGCAGCTTGAGTCCGGACAGTTTCTCTGGAAACACCATATATTTT. Translated, it gives CASSLSPDSFSGNTIYF.

This clone was detected only a few times. This chain connects TRBV6-1 to TRBJ1-6, with 7 bases matching TRBD1. The junction had 4 bases not matched to a gene; V was cut back by 6 bases and J by 8 bases. The CDR3 consists of 13 residues. In germline, CDR1 is MNHNS, CDR2 SASEGT. Here the CDR3 reads CASRRDSDSPLHF. The CDR3 nucleotides read TGTGCCAGCAGGAGGGACAGTGATTCACCCCTCCACTTT.

The rearrangement links TRBV7-9 to TRBJ2-7; D remains unclear. In germline, CDR1 is SEHNR, CDR2 FQNEAQ (reference sequence). Trimming took off 3 bases at V and 4 bases at J, with 7 bases between the two ends. The CDR3 covers 12 residues. This CDR3 reads CASSLQAYEQYF. As DNA, the CDR3 is TGTGCCAGCAGCTTGCAGGCTTACGAGCAGTACTTC.

This clone has just a few counts. The rearrangement links TRBV28 to TRBJ1-5, with unresolved D. With 7 bases removed from V and 8 bases from J, the gap between germline ends came to 18 bases. The CDR3 totals 14 residues. CDR1 MDHEN and CDR2 SYDVKM come from the germline V gene. This CDR3 reads CASTTSPASEPQHF. The CDR3 bases are TGTGCCAGCACAACCTCCCCAGCTTCGGAGCCCCAGCATTTT.

The table lists this clone with a few counts. The chain uses TRBV5-1 and TRBJ2-5; weak D call: TRBD1 (6 bases). Looked up from germline, CDR1 is SGHRS and CDR2 is YFSETQ. V shed 3 bases and J shed 2 bases, with 14 bases lying between them. This CDR3 spans 15 amino acids. The CDR3 spells CASSSGTRTQETQYF. The CDR3 DNA reads as TGCGCCAGCAGCTCTGGGACAAGAACACAAGAGACCCAGTACTTC.

J is TRBJ1-4 and V is TRBV4-1; TRBD1 aligns across 8 bases. The CDR3 spans 15 residues. CDR1 MGHRA and CDR2 YSYEKL come from the germline V gene. V was clipped by 10 bases and J by 7 bases; unmatched bases: 14. Here the CDR3 reads CATSTFDRGSEKLFF. DNA of the CDR3: TGCGCCACAAGCACATTCGACAGGGGTAGTGAAAAACTGTTTTTT.

This clone came up a few times. The chain carries TRBV5-1 and TRBJ2-1; 7 bases line up with TRBD1. From germline, CDR1 is SGHRS and CDR2 YFSETQ. This CDR3 spans 16 amino acids. J gave up 4 bases and V 3 bases, and 10 bases lay outside the gene matches. Written as DNA, the CDR3 is TGCGCCAGCAGCTCCCACGAGGGGGCAGCGTACAATGAGCAGTTCTTC. Translated, it gives CASSSHEGAAYNEQFF.

As for this clone: Compared with germline, one end of the junction differs, possibly owing to a read error. The identical CDR3 is also encoded by other nucleotide sequences in the sample. The chain has TRBV15 and TRBJ2-2, with 7 nucleotides matching TRBD1. Looked up from germline, CDR1 is LNHNV and CDR2 is YYDKDF (reference sequence). The CDR3 consists of 17 residues. The CDR3 here is CATSPGTAYLNTGELFF. CDR3 coding DNA: TGTGCCACCTCGCCCGGGACAGCTTACTTGAACACCGGAGAGCTGTTTTTT.

The chain employs TRBV7-2 and TRBJ2-1; 8 positions match TRBD1. There are 13 residues in the CDR3. Germline V gene sequence: CDR1 SGHTA, CDR2 FQGNSA. V dropped 1 base and J dropped 15; count of bases not matched to a gene: 8. This CDR3 is CASSLGAQGALFF. The CDR3 bases are TGTGCCAGCAGCTTAGGGGCCCAGGGGGCACTGTTCTTC.

This clone was seen a handful of times. V is TRBV5-4 and J is TRBJ2-7; a possible D gene is TRBD1 (5 bases). CDR3 length: 12 amino acids. The V gene's germline CDR1 is SGHNT and CDR2 YYREEE (reference sequence). V gave up 4 bases and J gave up 2 bases, with 7 bases separating them. The CDR3 region is CASSRGTYEQYV. As DNA, the CDR3 is TGTGCCAGCAGCAGGGGCACCTACGAGCAGTACGTC.

This clone was detected a few times. The chain is built from TRBV5-1 and TRBJ2-3, with 10 bases fitting TRBD2. Germline values: CDR1 SGHRS, CDR2 YFSETQ. V gave up 3 bases and J gave up 0 bases; unmatched junction bases: 4. The CDR3 has 16 residues. The CDR3 region has the DNA TGCGCCAGCAGCTCGAGGACTAGCGGAAGCACAGATACGCAGTATTTT. This translates into CASSSRTSGSTDTQYF.

The rearrangement links TRBV7-9 to TRBJ2-5; 15 nucleotides agree with TRBD2. Germline loops: CDR1 SEHNR, CDR2 FQNEAQ (reference sequence). This CDR3 has 15 residues. After removal of 4 bases from V and 8 bases from J, the junction contained 5 bases not matched to a gene. CDR3 sequence reads: CASSSGLAGGSTQYF. The CDR3 nucleotides read TGTGCCAGCAGCTCCGGACTAGCGGGGGGGAGTACCCAGTACTTC.

This clone was detected a few times. This sample also contains other DNA sequences that code for the same CDR3. The CDR3 DNA reads as TGCGCCAGCAGCTTCCAGGGATCGAACACCGGGGAGCTGTTTTTT. Translated: CASSFQGSNTGELFF. V usage is TRBV5-1 and J usage is TRBJ2-2; weak D call: TRBD1 (5 bases). V gave up 2 bases and J gave up 0 bases, with 8 bases separating them. CDR3 size: 15 residues. In germline, CDR1 is SGHRS, CDR2 YFSETQ.

This clone showed up just a few times. The gene calls are TRBV2 and TRBJ1-5; TRBD1 agrees at 10 bases. This CDR3 spans 15 amino acids. Per germline, CDR1 SNHLY and CDR2 FYNNEI. V was clipped by 3 bases and J by 4 bases; unmatched bases: 3. The CDR3 sequence is CASSEGQGRNQPQHF. The CDR3 bases are TGTGCCAGCAGTGAGGGACAGGGGAGGAATCAGCCCCAGCATTTT.